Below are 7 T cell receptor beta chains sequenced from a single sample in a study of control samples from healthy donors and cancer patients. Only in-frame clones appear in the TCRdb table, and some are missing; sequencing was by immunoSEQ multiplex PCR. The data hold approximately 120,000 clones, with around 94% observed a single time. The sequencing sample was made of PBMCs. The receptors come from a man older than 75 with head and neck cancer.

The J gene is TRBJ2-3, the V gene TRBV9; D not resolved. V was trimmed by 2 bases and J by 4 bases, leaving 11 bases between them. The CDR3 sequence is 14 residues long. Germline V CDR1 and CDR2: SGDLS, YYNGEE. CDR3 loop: CASSVSPWADTQYF. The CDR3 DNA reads TGTGCCAGCAGCGTGTCACCGTGGGCAGATACGCAGTATTTT.

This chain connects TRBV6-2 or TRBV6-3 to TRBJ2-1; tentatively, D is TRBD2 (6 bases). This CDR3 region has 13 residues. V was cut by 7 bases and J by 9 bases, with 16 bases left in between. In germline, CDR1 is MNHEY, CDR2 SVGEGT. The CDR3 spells CASTPGDDSEQFF. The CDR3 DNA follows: TGTGCCAGCACCCCGGGGGATGACTCTGAGCAGTTCTTC.

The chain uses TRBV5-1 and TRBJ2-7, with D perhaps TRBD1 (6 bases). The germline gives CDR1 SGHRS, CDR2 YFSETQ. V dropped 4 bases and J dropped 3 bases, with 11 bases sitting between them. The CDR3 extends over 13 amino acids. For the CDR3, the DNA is TGCGCCAGCAGCCCGAACAGGGTCTACGAGCAGTACTTC. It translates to CASSPNRVYEQYF.

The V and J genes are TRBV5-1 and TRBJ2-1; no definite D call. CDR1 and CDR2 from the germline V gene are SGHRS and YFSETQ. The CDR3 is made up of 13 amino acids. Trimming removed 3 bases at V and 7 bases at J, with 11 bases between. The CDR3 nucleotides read TGCGCCAGCAGCTCTGATCTGCTGAATGAGCAGTTCTTC. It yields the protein CASSSDLLNEQFF.

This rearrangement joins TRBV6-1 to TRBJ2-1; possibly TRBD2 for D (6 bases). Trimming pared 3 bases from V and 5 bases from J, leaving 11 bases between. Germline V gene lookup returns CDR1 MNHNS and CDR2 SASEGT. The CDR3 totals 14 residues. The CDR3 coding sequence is TGTGCCAGCAGTGATGGGGAGGTGCACAATGAGCAGTTCTTC. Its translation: CASSDGEVHNEQFF.

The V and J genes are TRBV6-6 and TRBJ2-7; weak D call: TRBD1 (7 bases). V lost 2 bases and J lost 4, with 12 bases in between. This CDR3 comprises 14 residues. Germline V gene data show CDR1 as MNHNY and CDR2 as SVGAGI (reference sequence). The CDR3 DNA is TGTGCCAGCAGTTACGGAGGGGGCATTTACGAGCAGTACTTC. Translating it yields CASSYGGGIYEQYF.

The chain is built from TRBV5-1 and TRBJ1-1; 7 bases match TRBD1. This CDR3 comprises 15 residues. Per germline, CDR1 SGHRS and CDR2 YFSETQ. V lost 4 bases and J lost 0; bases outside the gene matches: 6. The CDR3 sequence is CASSPEGALNTEAFF. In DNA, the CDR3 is TGCGCCAGCAGCCCAGAGGGGGCCCTGAACACTGAAGCTTTCTTT.